This T cell receptor (beta chain) was captured by sequencing in a study of Ad26.COV2.S vaccination and SARS-CoV-2 variants. In the study overall: Each vaccinee took Ad26.COV2.S intramuscularly, once or twice 56 days apart.

Treatment described: 15 to 20 received Ad26.COV2.S at low or high dose, single or two shots; several received placebo; per-sample allocation not given. Sampling happened 63 days after the first vaccine or placebo injection. The donor's status was that of an adult aged 18-55 years in Boston. A note on this clone: Its specificity is not known.

TCRdb keeps only in-frame clones here, not all; method: immunoSEQ multiplex PCR. Here the sample spans 330,000 or so clones, about nine tenths being singletons. Study findings and constraints: Substantial breadth was reportedly displayed by spike-specific CD8+ and CD4+ T cell responses after vaccination.

The sequence was obtained from a person aged 18-65 years who received the Ad26.COV2.S COVID-19 vaccine or a placebo. Sequenced here: peripheral blood, sampled in a trial of Ad26.COV2.S vaccine versus placebo.

CDR3 sequence: CASSLGFIPRSTDTQYF. CDR3 nucleotide sequence: TGTGCCAGCAGCTTAGGATTCATCCCAAGGAGCACAGATACGCAGTATTTT. The chain carries TRBV7-2 and TRBJ2-3; D unclear. Germline-derived CDR1 and CDR2 are SGHTA and FQGNSA. V was cut by 1 base and J by 0 bases, with 14 bases left in between. CDR3 length: 17 residues.